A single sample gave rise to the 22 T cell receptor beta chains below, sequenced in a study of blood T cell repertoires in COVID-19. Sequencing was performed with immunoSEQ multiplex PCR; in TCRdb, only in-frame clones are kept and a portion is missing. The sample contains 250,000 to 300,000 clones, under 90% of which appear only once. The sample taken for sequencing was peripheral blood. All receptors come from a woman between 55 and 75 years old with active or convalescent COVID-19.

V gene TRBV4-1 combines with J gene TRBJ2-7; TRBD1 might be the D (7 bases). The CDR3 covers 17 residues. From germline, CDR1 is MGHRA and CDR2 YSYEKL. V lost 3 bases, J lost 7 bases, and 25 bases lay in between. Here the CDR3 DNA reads TGCGCCAGCAGCCAGGCCCCGGAGGGGACAGCCGGACTGGAGCAGTACTTC. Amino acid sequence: CASSQAPEGTAGLEQYF.

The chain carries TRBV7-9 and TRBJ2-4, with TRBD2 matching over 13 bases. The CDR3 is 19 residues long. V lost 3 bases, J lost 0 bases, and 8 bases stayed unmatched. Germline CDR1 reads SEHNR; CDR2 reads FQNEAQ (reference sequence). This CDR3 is CASSFIRTSGGVAKNIQYF. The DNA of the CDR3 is TGTGCCAGCAGCTTCATAAGGACTAGCGGGGGAGTAGCCAAAAACATTCAGTACTTC.

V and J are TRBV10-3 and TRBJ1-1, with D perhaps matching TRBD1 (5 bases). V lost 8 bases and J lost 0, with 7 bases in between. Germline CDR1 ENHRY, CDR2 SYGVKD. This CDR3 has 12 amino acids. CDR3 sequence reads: CAIQGMNTEAFF. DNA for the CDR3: TGTGCCATCCAGGGTATGAACACTGAAGCTTTCTTT.

The CDR3 loop is CASSRGGNEQFF. The CDR3 nucleotides are TGTGCCAGCAGTCGTGGGGGGAATGAGCAGTTCTTC. The chain recombines TRBV7-8 with TRBJ2-1, with D perhaps matching TRBD2 (6 bases). Between the trimmed V and J ends, which lost 6 bases and 7 bases, there was a span of 10 bases. CDR1 is SGHVS, CDR2 FQNEAQ, per germline. The CDR3 is 12 residues long.

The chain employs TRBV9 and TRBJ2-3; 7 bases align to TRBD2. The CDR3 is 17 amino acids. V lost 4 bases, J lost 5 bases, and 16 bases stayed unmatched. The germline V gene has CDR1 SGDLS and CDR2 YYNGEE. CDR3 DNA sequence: TGTGCCAGCAGCACGTGGGAGGGGCTAGCACGAGGAGATACGCAGTATTTT. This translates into CASSTWEGLARGDTQYF.

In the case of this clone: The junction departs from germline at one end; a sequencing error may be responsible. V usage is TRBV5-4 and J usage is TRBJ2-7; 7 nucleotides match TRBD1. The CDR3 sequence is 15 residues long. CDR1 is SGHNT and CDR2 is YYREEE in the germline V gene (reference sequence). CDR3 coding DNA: TGTGCCAGCAGCTCCCGACAGGGTGATCAGGAAGTTCCGGACTTC. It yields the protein CASSSRQGDQEVPDF.

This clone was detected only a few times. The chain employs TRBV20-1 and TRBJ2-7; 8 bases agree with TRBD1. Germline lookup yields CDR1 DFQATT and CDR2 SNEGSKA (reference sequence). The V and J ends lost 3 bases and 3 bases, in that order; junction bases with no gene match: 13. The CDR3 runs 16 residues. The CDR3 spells CSASGVPDRAFYEQYF. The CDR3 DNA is TGCAGTGCTAGTGGGGTCCCGGACAGGGCCTTCTACGAGCAGTACTTC.

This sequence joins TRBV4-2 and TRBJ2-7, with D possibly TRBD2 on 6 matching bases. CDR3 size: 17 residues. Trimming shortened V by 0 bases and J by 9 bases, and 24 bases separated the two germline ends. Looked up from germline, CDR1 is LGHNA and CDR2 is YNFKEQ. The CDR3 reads CASSQDAPASAFTRQYF. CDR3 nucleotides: TGTGCCAGCAGCCAAGATGCTCCCGCTAGCGCTTTTACGCGGCAGTACTTC.

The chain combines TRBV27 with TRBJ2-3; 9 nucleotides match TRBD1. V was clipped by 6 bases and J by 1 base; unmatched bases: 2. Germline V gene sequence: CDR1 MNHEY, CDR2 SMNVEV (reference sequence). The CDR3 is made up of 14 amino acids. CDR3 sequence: CASRQGAGTDTQYF. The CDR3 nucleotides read TGTGCCAGCAGACAGGGGGCTGGCACAGATACGCAGTATTTT.

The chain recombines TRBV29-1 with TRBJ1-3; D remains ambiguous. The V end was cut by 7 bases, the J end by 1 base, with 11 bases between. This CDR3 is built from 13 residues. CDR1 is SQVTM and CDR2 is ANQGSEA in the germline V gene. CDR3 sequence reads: CSAASGSGNTIYF. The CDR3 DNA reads TGCAGCGCGGCGTCCGGGTCTGGAAACACCATATATTTT.

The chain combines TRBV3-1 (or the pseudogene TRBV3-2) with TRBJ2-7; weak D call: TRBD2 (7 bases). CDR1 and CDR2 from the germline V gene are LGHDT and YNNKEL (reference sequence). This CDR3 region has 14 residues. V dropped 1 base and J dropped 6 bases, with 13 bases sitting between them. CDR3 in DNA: TGTGCCAGCAGCCAAGCACGGGGGGCTGGCGAGCAGTACTTC. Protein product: CASSQARGAGEQYF.

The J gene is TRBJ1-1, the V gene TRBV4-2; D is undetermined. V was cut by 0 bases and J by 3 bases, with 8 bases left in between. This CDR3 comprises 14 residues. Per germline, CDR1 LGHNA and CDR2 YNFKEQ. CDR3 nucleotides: TGTGCCAGCAGCCAAGAGTCGGTGGACACTGAAGCTTTCTTT. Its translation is CASSQESVDTEAFF.

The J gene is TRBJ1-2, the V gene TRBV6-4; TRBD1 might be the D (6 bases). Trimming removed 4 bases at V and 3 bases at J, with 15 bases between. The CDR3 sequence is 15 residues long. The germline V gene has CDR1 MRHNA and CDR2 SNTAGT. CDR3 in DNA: TGTGCCAGCAGTGTACAGGGAAAGGGTGACTATGGCTACACCTTC. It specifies CASSVQGKGDYGYTF.

CDR3 region: CASTKWPRGSRYNEQFF. The CDR3 nucleotides are TGTGCCAGCACCAAATGGCCCCGCGGGTCCAGATACAATGAGCAGTTCTTC. The genes are TRBV11-2 and TRBJ2-1, with D maybe TRBD2 (5 bases). Trimming removed 7 bases from V and 4 bases from J, with 23 bases in between. The germline V gene encodes CDR1 SGHAT and CDR2 FQNNGV. The CDR3 extends over 17 amino acids.

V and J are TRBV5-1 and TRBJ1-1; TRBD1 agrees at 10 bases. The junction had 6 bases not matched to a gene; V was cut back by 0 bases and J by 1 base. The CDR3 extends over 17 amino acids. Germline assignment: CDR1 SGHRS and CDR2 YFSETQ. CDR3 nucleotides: TGCGCCAGCAGCTTGGGGACAGGGGGATCAGCGAACACTGAAGCTTTCTTT. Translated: CASSLGTGGSANTEAFF.

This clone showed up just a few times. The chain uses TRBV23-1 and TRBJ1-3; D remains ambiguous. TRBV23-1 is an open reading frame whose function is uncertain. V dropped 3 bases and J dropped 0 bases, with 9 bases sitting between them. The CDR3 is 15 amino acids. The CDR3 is CASSHPSPSGNTIYF. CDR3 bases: TGCGCCAGCAGTCACCCGAGTCCCTCTGGAAACACCATATATTTT.

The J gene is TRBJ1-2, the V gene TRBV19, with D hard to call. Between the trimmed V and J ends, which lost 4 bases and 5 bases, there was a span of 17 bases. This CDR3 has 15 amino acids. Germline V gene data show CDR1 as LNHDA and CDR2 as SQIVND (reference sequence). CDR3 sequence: CASSRKGDYRYGYTF. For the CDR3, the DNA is TGTGCCAGTAGTAGGAAGGGAGACTATCGTTATGGCTACACCTTC.

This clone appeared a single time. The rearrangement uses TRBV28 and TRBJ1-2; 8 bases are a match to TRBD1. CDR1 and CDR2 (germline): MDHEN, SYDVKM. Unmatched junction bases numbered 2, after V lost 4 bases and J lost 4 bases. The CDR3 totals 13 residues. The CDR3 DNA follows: TGTGCCAGCAGTTCAGGGGGCGCCTATGGCTACACCTTC. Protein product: CASSSGGAYGYTF.

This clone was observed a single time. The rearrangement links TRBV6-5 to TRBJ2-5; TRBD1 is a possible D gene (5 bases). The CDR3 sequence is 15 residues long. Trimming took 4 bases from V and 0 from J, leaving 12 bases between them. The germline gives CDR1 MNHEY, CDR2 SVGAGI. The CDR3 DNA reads TGTGCCAGCAGTTTGGCGTGGGGCGACCAAGAGACCCAGTACTTC. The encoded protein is CASSLAWGDQETQYF.

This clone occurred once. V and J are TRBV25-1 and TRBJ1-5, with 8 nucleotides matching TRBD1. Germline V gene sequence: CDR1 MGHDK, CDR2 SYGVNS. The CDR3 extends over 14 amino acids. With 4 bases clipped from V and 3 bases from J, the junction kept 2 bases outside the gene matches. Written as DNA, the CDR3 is TGTGCCAGCAGTGCGACAGGGGTCAATCAGCCCCAGCATTTT. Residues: CASSATGVNQPQHF.

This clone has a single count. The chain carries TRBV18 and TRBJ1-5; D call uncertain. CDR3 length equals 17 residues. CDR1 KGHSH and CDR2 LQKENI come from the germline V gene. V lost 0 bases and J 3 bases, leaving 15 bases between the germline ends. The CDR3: CASSPPRREGPNQPQHF. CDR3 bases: TGTGCCAGCTCACCACCGAGGCGGGAGGGTCCCAATCAGCCCCAGCATTTT. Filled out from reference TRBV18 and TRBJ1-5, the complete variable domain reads NAGVMQNPRHLVRRRGQEARLRCSPMKGHSHVYWYRQLPEEGLKFMVYLQKENIIDESGMPKERFSAEFPKEGPSILRIQQVVRGDSAAYFCASSPPRREGPNQPQHFGDGTRLSIL.

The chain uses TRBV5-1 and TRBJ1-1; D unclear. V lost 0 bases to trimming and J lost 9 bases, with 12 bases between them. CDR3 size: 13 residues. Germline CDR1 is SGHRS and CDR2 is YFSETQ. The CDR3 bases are TGCGCCAGCAGCTTGGCCCAGGAGGGCCAAGCTTTCTTT. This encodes CASSLAQEGQAFF.